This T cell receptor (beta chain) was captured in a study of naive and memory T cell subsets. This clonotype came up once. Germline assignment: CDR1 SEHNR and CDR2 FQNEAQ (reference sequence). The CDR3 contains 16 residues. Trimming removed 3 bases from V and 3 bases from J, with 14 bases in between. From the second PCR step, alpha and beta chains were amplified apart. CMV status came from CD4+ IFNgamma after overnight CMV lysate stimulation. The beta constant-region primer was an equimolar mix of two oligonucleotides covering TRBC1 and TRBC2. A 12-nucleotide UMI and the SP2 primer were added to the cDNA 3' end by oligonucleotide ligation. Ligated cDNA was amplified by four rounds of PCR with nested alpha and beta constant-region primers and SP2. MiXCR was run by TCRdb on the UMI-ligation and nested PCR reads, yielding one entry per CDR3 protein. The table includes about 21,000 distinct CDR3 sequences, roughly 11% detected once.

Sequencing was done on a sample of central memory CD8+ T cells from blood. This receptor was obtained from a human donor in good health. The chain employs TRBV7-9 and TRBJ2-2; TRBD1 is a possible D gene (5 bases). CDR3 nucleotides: TGTGCCAGCAGCTTGGGGCTTATTCAGCACACCGGGGAGCTGTTTTTT. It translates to CASSLGLIQHTGELFF.